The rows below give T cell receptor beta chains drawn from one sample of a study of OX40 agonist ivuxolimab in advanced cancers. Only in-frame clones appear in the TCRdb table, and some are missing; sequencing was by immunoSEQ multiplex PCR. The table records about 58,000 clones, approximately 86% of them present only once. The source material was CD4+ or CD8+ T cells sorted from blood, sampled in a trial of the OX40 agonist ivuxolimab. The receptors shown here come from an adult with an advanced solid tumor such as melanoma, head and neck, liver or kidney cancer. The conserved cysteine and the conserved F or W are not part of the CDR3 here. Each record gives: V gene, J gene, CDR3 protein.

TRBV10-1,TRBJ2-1,ASSDPGLAEDNEQF
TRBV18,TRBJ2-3,ASSPPVGTDTQY
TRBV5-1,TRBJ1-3,ASSLDGRVLSGNTIY
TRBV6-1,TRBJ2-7,ASSGAGHGGSYEQY
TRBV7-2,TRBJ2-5,ASSPYRGQGQTQY
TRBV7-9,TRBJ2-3,ASSFYSGSTDTQY
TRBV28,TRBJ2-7,ASRGREASYEQY
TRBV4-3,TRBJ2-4,ASSQDLGTKNIQY
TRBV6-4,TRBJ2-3,ASRPGASTDTQY
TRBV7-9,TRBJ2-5,ASSPQETQY
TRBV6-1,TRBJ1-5,ASSGGRDQPQH
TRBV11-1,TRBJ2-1,ASSSGQGARQF
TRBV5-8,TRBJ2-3,ASSLGEVTDTQY
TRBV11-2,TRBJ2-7,ASSSGRASYEQY
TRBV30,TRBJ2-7,AWRQAGTDYYEQY
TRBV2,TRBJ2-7,ASSYSQGLEQY
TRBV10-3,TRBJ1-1,AIGPGYTEAF
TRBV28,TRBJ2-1,ASSVYAEQF
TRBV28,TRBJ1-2,ASSPSPGDYGYT
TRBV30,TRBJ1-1,AWSVGGTLTSAF
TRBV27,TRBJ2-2,ASTLEGQVAGELF
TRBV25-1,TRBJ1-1,ASSEFTDSMTEAF
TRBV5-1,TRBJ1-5,ASSLVLGQPQH
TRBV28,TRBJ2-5,ASSLMAGRETQY
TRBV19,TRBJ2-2,ASKGQLNTGELF
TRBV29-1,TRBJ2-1,SVDLGSRNEQF
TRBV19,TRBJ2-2,ASSAAIGELF
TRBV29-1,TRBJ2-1,SVGREQF
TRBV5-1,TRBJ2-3,ASSLVVRDADTQY
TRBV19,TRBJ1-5,ATADPERPQH
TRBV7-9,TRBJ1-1,ASSLGAKAF
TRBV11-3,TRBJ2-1,ASSRDRDNEQF
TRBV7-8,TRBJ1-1,ASSPRDRGSNTEAF
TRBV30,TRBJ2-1,AWSAGGHYNEQF
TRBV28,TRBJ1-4,ASSQSRGRVAEKLF
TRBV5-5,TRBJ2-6,ASTVRGAGANVLT
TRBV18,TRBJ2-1,ASSPFDEQF
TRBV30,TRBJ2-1,AWRAGRVSGEQF
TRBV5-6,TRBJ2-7,ASSRFERESYEQY
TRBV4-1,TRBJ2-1,ASSVSGVDNEQF
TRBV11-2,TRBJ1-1,ASSSHPAVNTEAF
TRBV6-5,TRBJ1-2,ASSRTFNYGYT
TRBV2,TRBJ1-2,ASSGTGQGMAGYT
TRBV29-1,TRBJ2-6,SVAVTGANVLT
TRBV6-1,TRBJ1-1,ASSGRGNTEAF
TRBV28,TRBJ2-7,ASNQPSGRPYEQY
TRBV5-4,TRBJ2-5,ASSLPVPPWTQY
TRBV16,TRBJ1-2,ASSQITGAAGGYT
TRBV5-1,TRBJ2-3,ASSLAAGATDTQY
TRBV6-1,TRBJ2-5,AGSSGTGVGETQY
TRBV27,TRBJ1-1,ASSYRTGTGAR
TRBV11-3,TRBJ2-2,ASSLSGSAAGELF
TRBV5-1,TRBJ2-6,ASSLDGVSQGRAGANVLT
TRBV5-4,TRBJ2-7,ASSGGRSYEQY
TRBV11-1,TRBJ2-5,ASSLFRGRPLETQY